Listed below are T cell receptor beta chains from one sample, sequenced in a study of identifying expanded T cells in peripheral blood. The assay was immunoSEQ multiplex PCR, and TCRdb's table has in-frame clones only and misses some. The profile shows about 97,000 clones, approximately 89% of them singletons. The source material was blood. These receptors were collected from a person aged 18 to 70 in good health. CDR3s include the opening cysteine and the closing phenylalanine or tryptophan. The D gene is left open where the match is weak. Some rows have no size entry. The others give once, few or many, or a class for an expanded clone.

j_call clone_size d_call v_call cdr3_aa cdr3_nt
TRBJ1-5 . . TRBV28 CASSFEGQPQHF TGTGCCAGCAGTTTCGAGGGTCAGCCCCAGCATTTT
TRBJ2-7 . . TRBV7-3 CASSPVPGATYEQYF TGTGCCAGCAGCCCCGTCCCGGGAGCGACCTACGAGCAGTACTTC
TRBJ1-5 . . TRBV4-3 CASSQDEDQPQHF TGCGCCAGCAGCCAAGATGAGGATCAGCCCCAGCATTTT
TRBJ1-4 . TRBD1 TRBV15 CATRTPTGGTEDEKLFF TGTGCCACCAGAACTCCCACCGGCGGGACAGAGGATGAAAAACTGTTTTTT
TRBJ2-4 . . TRBV5-1 CASKENLAKNIQYF TGCGCCAGCAAGGAGAACTTAGCCAAAAACATTCAGTACTTC
TRBJ1-1 . . TRBV7-9 CASRESAATEAFF TGTGCCAGCAGGGAGTCGGCGGCCACTGAAGCTTTCTTT
TRBJ2-7 . TRBD1 TRBV5-4 CASSFYGTGEYEQYF TGTGCCAGCAGCTTCTACGGGACAGGGGAATACGAGCAGTACTTC
TRBJ2-7 once . TRBV5-1 CASSFDPHEQYF TGCGCCAGCAGCTTCGACCCTCACGAGCAGTACTTC
TRBJ2-2 . . TRBV7-3 CASSLSGEYPGELFF TGTGCCAGCAGCTTAAGCGGGGAGTACCCCGGGGAGCTGTTTTTT
TRBJ2-5 . TRBD2 TRBV7-2 CASSSGRLAGGRETQYF TGTGCCAGCAGCTCCGGCAGACTAGCGGGGGGCAGGGAGACCCAGTACTTC
TRBJ1-3 . TRBD1 TRBV27 CASSSDRASGNTIYF TGTGCCAGCAGTTCGGACAGGGCCTCTGGAAACACCATATATTTT
TRBJ1-1 . . TRBV6-1 CASIGSLMNTEAFF TGTGCCAGCATCGGGTCACTCATGAACACTGAAGCTTTCTTT
TRBJ2-3 . TRBD2 TRBV30 CAWSLAGGTDTQYF TGTGCCTGGTCCCTAGCGGGGGGCACTGATACGCAGTATTTT
TRBJ2-1 . TRBD1 TRBV11-3 CASSKDRDGYEQFF TGTGCCAGCAGCAAGGACAGGGACGGGTATGAGCAGTTCTTC
TRBJ2-7 once . TRBV15 CATSRDLGRAYEQYF TGTGCCACCAGCAGAGATCTGGGCAGGGCCTACGAGCAGTACTTC
TRBJ1-1 once TRBD1 TRBV6-5 CASNRQGAGNTEAFF TGTGCCAGCAACCGACAGGGGGCAGGGAACACTGAAGCTTTCTTT
TRBJ1-2 . TRBD1 TRBV10-3 CAISNRDRGYGYTF TGTGCCATCAGCAATCGGGACAGGGGGTATGGCTACACCTTC
TRBJ2-5 . . TRBV27 CASWDSPETQYF TGTGCCAGTTGGGACTCCCCCGAGACCCAGTACTTC
TRBJ2-7 . . TRBV2 CASTRTSPGEQYF TGTGCCAGCACCAGGACATCCCCGGGGGAGCAGTACTTC
TRBJ1-2 . TRBD1 TRBV5-4 CASRSGTGGNGYTF TGTGCCAGCAGATCCGGGACAGGGGGAAATGGCTACACCTTC
TRBJ1-1 . . TRBV11-2 CASRPQWVVSTEAFF TGTGCCAGCAGGCCTCAGTGGGTGGTGAGCACTGAAGCTTTCTTT
TRBJ1-1 . . TRBV7-2 CASSAPTGLAFF TGTGCCAGCAGCGCACCTACAGGGTTAGCTTTCTTT
TRBJ2-3 once . TRBV18 CASSPFPDSLNTQYF TGTGCCAGCTCACCATTTCCGGATTCCTTAAATACGCAGTATTTT
TRBJ1-4 . . TRBV7-9 CASSLTGNEKLFF TGTGCCAGCAGCTTAACGGGGAATGAAAAACTGTTTTTT
TRBJ1-6 . TRBD1 TRBV4-2 CASSHQRGTGEIYF TGTGCCAGCAGCCATCAAAGGGGGACAGGGGAGATATACTTT
TRBJ1-2 . . TRBV18 CASSPGDGNYGYTF TGTGCCAGCTCACCGGGGGACGGGAACTATGGCTACACCTTC
TRBJ1-3 . . TRBV13 CASSLGVRSRGNTIYF TGTGCCAGCAGCTTAGGGGTTCGGTCTCGGGGAAACACCATATATTTT
TRBJ2-4 . . TRBV21-1 CASSKSPESAKNIQYF TGTGCCAGCAGCAAATCTCCGGAGTCAGCCAAAAACATTCAGTACTTC
TRBJ2-7 . TRBD2 TRBV9 CASSVTGLADTYEQYF TGTGCCAGCAGCGTGACGGGACTAGCGGACACTTACGAGCAGTACTTC
TRBJ2-2 . . TRBV4-3 CASSQDLGYTGELFF TGCGCCAGCAGCCAAGATCTGGGCTATACCGGGGAGCTGTTTTTT
TRBJ1-5 . TRBD1 TRBV4-2 CASSQDWGTGKSNQPQHF TGTGCCAGCAGCCAAGATTGGGGGACAGGGAAGAGCAATCAGCCCCAGCATTTT
TRBJ1-1 . TRBD1 TRBV18 CASSPMVPGQSLEAFF TGTGCCAGCTCACCCATGGTCCCGGGACAGTCTCTTGAAGCTTTCTTT
TRBJ1-5 . . TRBV21-1 CATNEAEGNQPQHF TGTGCCACCAATGAGGCGGAAGGCAATCAGCCCCAGCATTTT
TRBJ2-7 . TRBD1 TRBV29-1 CSAVHRGQEQYF TGCAGCGCCGTACACAGGGGGCAGGAGCAGTACTTC
TRBJ2-7 . . TRBV11-2 CASSFLGEQYF TGTGCCAGCAGCTTCCTAGGGGAGCAGTACTTC
TRBJ2-1 . TRBD2 TRBV7-3 CASSLMGGGSGSSNEQFF TGTGCCAGCAGCTTAATGGGGGGCGGTAGCGGGAGTAGCAATGAGCAGTTCTTC
TRBJ2-3 . TRBD1 TRBV5-1 CASSLRQGGTDTQYF TGCGCCAGCAGCTTGAGACAGGGGGGCACAGATACGCAGTATTTT
TRBJ1-2 . . TRBV18 CASSPQIAGTQLNYGYTF TGTGCCAGCTCACCTCAAATTGCAGGGACGCAATTAAACTATGGCTACACCTTC
TRBJ2-7 . . TRBV9 CASSVADRSSYEQYF TGTGCCAGCAGCGTAGCTGACCGGAGCTCCTACGAGCAGTACTTC
TRBJ1-1 . TRBD1 TRBV19 CASRQQTGWNTEAFF TGTGCCAGTAGACAGCAGACAGGGTGGAACACTGAAGCTTTCTTT
TRBJ2-7 . . TRBV5-6 CASSSIGGSSYEQYF TGTGCCAGCAGCTCAATAGGGGGGAGCTCCTACGAGCAGTACTTC
TRBJ2-1 . . TRBV9 CASSVEDTEQFF TGTGCCAGCAGCGTAGAGGATACTGAGCAGTTCTTC
TRBJ2-7 . TRBD2 TRBV6-5 CASSYSISGSSYEQYF TGTGCCAGCAGTTACTCGATTAGCGGGAGCTCCTACGAGCAGTACTTC
TRBJ2-1 . TRBD2 TRBV6-5 CASSPLAGGYNEQFF TGTGCCAGCAGCCCCCTAGCGGGAGGCTACAATGAGCAGTTCTTC
TRBJ2-3 . TRBD2 TRBV5-4 CASSLGGPSGGDTQYF TGTGCCAGCAGCTTGGGAGGGCCTAGCGGGGGGGATACGCAGTATTTT
TRBJ2-7 . . TRBV2 CASRLGNYEQYF TGTGCCAGTCGACTAGGAAACTACGAGCAGTACTTC
TRBJ2-3 . . TRBV6-1 CASNERTTDTQYF TGTGCCAGCAATGAGCGAACCACAGATACGCAGTATTTT
TRBJ1-5 . . TRBV21-1 CASSKDRRGRINQPQHF TGTGCCAGCAGCAAAGACAGGCGAGGGCGGATTAATCAGCCCCAGCATTTT
TRBJ2-5 . TRBD2 TRBV28 CASSFDSGSIETQYF TGTGCCAGCAGTTTTGATAGCGGGAGCATAGAGACCCAGTACTTC
TRBJ2-1 . . TRBV19 CASSRSYNEQFF TGTGCCAGTAGTAGAAGCTACAATGAGCAGTTCTTC